This section outlines one T cell receptor (beta chain) sequence together with its context. The assay was immunoSEQ multiplex PCR, and TCRdb's table has in-frame clones only and misses some. The sample records around 300,000 clones, 80% to 90% being singletons. The data were obtained in a study of blood T cell repertoires in COVID-19. In germline, CDR1 is SGHAT, CDR2 FQNNGV. V lost 5 bases and J 7 bases, leaving 17 bases between the germline ends. This CDR3 is built from 14 residues. V is TRBV11-2 and J is TRBJ2-5, with D possibly TRBD2 on 7 matching bases. The material sequenced was PBMCs or T cells enriched from blood (not recorded which). This receptor was obtained from a woman between 18 and 30 years old who had recovered from COVID-19. The CDR3 DNA is TGTGCCAGCAGCGCGGGAAGGGAGGGGGGGACCCAGTACTTC. Protein product: CASSAGREGGTQYF.